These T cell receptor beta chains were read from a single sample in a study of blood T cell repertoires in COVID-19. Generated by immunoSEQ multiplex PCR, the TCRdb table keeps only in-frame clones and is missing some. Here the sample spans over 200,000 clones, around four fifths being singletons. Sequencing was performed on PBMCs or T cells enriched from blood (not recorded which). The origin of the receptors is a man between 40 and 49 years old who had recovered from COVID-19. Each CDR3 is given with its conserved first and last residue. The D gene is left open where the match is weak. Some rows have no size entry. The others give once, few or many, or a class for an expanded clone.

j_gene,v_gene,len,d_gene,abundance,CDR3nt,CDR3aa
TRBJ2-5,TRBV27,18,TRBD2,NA,TGTGCCAGCAGTCCAATATCGGGACTAGCGGGAGATCAAGAGACCCAGTACTTC,CASSPISGLAGDQETQYF
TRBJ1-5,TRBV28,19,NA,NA,TGTGCCAGCAGTCTCTCGGGCCTTCGGGAGCTTAATAGCAATCAGCCCCAGCATTTT,CASSLSGLRELNSNQPQHF
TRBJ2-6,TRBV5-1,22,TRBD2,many,TGCGCCAGCAGCTTGACCCACCTCACTAGCGGGAGGGGGAGCTCTGGGGCCAACGTCCTGACTTTC,CASSLTHLTSGRGSSGANVLTF
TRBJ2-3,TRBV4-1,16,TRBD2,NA,TGCGCCAGCAGCCAGGAGCGGGGGCGGGTCACAGATACGCAGTATTTT,CASSQERGRVTDTQYF
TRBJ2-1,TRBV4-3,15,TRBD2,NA,TGCGCCAGCAGCCAAGATTACGGGGGGGCTAATGAGCAGTTCTTC,CASSQDYGGANEQFF
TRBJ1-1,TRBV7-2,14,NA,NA,TGTGCCAGCAGCTTAGCCCGACAGAACACTGAAGCTTTCTTT,CASSLARQNTEAFF
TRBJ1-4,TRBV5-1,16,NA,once,TGCGCCAGCAGCTCTGGGGCCCAGGGGACTAATGAAAAACTGTTTTTT,CASSSGAQGTNEKLFF
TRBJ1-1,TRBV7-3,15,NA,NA,TGTGCCAGCAGCTTACGGCCTAAAGGGGGCACTGAAGCTTTCTTT,CASSLRPKGGTEAFF
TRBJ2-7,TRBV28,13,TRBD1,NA,TGTGCCAGCGAGACAGGGAACTCCTACGAGCAGTACTTC,CASETGNSYEQYF
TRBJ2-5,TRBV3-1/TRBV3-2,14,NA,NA,TGTGCCAGCAGCCATTGGACTATTCAAGAGACCCAGTACTTC,CASSHWTIQETQYF
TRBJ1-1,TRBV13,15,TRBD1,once,TGTGCCAGCAGCTCAAGGGACAGGGATCACACTGAAGCTTTCTTT,CASSSRDRDHTEAFF
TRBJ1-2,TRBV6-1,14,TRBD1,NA,TGTGCCAGCAGTGAAAGGACAGGGACGTATGGCTACACCTTC,CASSERTGTYGYTF
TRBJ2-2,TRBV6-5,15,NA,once,TGTGCCAGCATCTACAGGGCGAGTGGCACCGGGGAGCTGTTTTTT,CASIYRASGTGELFF
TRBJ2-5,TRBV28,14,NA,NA,TGTGCCAGCAGTTGGCATGCGGAGGGGGAGACCCAGTACTTC,CASSWHAEGETQYF
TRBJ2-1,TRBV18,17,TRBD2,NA,TGTGCCAGCTCACTGGGACTAGCGGGGCGCCCTTACAATGAGCAGTTCTTC,CASSLGLAGRPYNEQFF
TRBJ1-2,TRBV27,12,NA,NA,TGTGCCAGCCACCTATTCGGGTATGGCTACACCTTC,CASHLFGYGYTF
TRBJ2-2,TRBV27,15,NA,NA,TGTGCCAGCAGTTTTACAGGGACGAACACCGGGGAGCTGTTTTTT,CASSFTGTNTGELFF
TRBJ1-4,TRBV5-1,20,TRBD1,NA,TGCGCCAGCAGCCCCCATACCCGGGCAGGGGGCGCTTCGAGGGGCGAAAAACTGTTTTTT,CASSPHTRAGGASRGEKLFF
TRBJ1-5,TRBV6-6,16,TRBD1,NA,TGTGCCAGCAGGAACCGGGGACAGGGGAGCAATCAGCCCCAGCATTTT,CASRNRGQGSNQPQHF